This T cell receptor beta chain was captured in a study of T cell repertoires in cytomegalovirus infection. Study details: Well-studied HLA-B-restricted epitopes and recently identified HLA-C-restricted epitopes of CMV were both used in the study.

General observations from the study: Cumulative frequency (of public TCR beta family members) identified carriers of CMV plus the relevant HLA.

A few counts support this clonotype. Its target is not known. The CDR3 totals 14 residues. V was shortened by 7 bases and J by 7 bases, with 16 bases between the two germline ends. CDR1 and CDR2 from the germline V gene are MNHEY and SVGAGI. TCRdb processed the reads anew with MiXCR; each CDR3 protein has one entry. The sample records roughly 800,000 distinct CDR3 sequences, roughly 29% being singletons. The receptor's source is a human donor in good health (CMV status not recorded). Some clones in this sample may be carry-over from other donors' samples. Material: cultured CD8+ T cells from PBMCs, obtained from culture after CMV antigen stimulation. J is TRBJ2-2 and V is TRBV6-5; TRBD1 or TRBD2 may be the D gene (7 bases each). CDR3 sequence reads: CASTLTGEGGELFF. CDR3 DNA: TGTGCCAGCACCCTAACAGGGGAGGGCGGGGAGCTGTTTTTT.